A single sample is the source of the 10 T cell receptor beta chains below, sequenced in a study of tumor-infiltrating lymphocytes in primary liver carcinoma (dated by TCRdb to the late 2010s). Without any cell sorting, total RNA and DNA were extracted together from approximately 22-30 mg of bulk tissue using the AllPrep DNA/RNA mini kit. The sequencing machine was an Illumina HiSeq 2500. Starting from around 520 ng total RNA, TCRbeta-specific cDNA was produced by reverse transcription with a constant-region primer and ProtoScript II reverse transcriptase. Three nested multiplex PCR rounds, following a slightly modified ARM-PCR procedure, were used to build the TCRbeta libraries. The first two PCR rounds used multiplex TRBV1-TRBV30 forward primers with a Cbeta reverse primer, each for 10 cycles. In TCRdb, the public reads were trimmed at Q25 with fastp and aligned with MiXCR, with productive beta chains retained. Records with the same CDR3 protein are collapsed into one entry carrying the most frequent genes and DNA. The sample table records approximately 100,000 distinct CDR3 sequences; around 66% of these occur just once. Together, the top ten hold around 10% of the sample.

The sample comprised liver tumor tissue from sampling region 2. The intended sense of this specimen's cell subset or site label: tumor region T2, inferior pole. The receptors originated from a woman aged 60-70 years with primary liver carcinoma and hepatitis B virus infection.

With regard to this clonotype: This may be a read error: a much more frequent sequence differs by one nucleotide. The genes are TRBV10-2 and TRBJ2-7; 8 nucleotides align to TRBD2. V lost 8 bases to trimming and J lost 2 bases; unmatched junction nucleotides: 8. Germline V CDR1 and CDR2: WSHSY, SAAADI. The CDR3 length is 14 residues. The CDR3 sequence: CASYRLASTYEQYF. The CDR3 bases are TGCGCCAGCTACAGACTAGCGTCCACCTACGAGCAGTACTTC.

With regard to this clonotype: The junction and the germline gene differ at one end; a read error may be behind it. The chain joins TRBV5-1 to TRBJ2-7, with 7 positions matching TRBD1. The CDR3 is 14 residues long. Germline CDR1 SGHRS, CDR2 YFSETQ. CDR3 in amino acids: CANSSQGPTTEQYF. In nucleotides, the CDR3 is TGCGCCAACAGCTCACAGGGGCCCACTACCGAGCAGTACTTC.

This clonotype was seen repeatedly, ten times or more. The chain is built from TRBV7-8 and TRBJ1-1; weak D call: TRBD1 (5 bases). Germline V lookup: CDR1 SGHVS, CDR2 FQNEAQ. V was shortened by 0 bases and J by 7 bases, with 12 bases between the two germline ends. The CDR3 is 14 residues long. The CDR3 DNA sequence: TGTGCCAGCAGCTTAGCATTGGGGGAGATTGAAGCTTTCTTT. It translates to CASSLALGEIEAFF. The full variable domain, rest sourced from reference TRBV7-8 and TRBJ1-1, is GAGVSQSPRYKVAKRGQDVALRCDPISGHVSLFWYQQALGQGPEFLTYFQNEAQLDKSGLPSDRFFAERPEGSVSTLKIQRTQQEDSAVYLCASSLALGEIEAFFGQGTRLTVV.

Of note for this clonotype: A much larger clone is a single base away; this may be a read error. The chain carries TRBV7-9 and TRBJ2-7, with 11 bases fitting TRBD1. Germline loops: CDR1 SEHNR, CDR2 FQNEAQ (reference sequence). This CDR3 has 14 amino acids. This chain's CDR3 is CVSSRTGGDYEQYF. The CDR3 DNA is TGTGTCAGCAGCCGGACAGGGGGCGACTACGAGCAGTACTTC.

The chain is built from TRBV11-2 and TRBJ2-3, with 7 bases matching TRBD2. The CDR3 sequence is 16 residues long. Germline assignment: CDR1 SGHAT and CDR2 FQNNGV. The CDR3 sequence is CISSLDGAGVKDTQYF. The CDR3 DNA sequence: TGTATCAGCAGCTTAGATGGGGCGGGAGTCAAAGATACGCAGTATTTT.

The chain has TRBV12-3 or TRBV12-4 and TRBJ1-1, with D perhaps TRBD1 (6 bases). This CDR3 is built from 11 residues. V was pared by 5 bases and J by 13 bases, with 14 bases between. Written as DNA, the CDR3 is TGTGCCAGCAGTATTACAGGGAGGGTTTTCTTT. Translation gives CASSITGRVFF.

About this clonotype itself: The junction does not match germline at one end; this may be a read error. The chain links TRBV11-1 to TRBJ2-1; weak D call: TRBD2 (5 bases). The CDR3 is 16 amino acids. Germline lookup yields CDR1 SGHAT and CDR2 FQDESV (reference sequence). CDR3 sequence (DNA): TGTGCCGGCAGCCGCACTAGATTAGGCTCCTACAATGAGCAGTTCTTC. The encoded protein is CAGSRTRLGSYNEQFF.

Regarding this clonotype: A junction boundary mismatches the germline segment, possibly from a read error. CDR3 in DNA: TGTGCCAGAAGCCAATTCAAGAATCAGCCCCAGCATTTC. Its protein is CARSQFKNQPQHF. The chain recombines TRBV4-2 with TRBJ1-5; D not resolved. Germline V lookup: CDR1 LGHNA, CDR2 YNFKEQ. CDR3 length: 13 residues.

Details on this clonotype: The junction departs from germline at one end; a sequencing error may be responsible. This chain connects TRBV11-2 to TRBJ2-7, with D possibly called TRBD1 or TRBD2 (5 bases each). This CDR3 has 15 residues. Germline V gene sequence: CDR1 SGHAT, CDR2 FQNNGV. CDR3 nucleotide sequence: TGTGCCAGCACCTTAGAGGGGTTTACCTCCTACGAGCAGCATTTC. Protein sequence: CASTLEGFTSYEQHF.

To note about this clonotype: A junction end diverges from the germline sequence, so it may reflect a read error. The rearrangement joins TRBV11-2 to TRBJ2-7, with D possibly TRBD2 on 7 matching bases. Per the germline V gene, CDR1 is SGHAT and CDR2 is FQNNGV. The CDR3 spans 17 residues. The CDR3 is CASSFQPGRGARYEQYF. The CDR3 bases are TGTGCCAGCAGCTTCCAACCGGGACGGGGGGCGCGTTACGAGCAGTATTTC.